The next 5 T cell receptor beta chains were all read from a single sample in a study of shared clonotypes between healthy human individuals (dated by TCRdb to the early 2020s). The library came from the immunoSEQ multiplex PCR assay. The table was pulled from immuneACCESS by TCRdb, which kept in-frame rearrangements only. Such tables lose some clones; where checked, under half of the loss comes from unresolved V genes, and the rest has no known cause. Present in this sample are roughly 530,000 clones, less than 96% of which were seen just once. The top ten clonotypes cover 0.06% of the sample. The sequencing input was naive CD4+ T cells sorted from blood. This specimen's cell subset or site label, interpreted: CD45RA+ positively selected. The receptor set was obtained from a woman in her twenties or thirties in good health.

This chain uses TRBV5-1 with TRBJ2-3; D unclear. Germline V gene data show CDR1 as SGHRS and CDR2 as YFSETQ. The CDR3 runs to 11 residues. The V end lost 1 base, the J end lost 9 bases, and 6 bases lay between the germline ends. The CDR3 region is CASSLNETQYF. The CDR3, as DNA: TGCGCCAGCAGCTTGAACGAAACGCAGTATTTT.

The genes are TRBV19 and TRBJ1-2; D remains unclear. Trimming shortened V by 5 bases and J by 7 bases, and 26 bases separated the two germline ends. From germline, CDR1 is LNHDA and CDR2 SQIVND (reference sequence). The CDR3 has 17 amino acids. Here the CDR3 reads CASSSYHGSAEMIGYTF. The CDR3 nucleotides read TGTGCCAGTAGTTCCTACCACGGGTCTGCGGAAATGATTGGCTACACCTTC.

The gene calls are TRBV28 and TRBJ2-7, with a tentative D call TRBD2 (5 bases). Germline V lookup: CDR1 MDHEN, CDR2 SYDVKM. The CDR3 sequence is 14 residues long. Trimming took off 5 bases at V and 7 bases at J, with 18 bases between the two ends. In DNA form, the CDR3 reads TGTGCCAGCAGTGGAGCTAGCTACCTAGATGAGCAGTACTTC. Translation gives CASSGASYLDEQYF. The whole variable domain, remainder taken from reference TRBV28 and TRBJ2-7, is DVKVTQSSRYLVKRTGEKVFLECVQDMDHENMFWYRQDPGLGLRLIYFSYDVKMKEKGDIPEGYSVSREKKERFSLILESASTNQTSMYLCASSGASYLDEQYFGPGTRLTVT.

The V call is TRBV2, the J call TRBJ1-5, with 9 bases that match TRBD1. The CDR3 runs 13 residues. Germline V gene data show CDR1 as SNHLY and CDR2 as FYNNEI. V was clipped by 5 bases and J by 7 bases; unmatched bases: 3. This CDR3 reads CASSYRGRQPQHF. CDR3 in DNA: TGTGCCAGCAGTTACAGGGGGCGGCAGCCCCAGCATTTT.

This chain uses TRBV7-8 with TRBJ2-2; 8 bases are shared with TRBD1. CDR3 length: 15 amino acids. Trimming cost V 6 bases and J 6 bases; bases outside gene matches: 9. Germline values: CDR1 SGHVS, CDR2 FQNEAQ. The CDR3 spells CASRPNRGKAGELFF. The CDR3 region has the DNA TGTGCCAGCAGACCAAACAGGGGGAAGGCCGGGGAGCTGTTTTTT.